Shown below are 19 T cell receptor beta chains from a single sample sequenced in a study of technical replicates of blood from several donors. TCRdb's copy holds only in-frame clones and misses some; the assay was immunoSEQ multiplex PCR. The profile shows some 56,000 clones, just under 95% of them singletons. Sequenced material: PBMCs. The receptors shown here come from a human donor in good health. Some clones in this sample may be carry-over from other donors' samples.

The chain recombines TRBV4-1 with TRBJ1-3, with D tentatively TRBD1 (6 bases). CDR3 length: 13 residues. The V gene's germline CDR1 is MGHRA and CDR2 YSYEKL. V was cut by 6 bases and J by 7 bases, with 13 bases left in between. CDR3 region: CASRPTGWNTIYF. In DNA, the CDR3 is TGCGCCAGCAGACCTACAGGGTGGAACACCATATATTTT.

The chain links TRBV7-6 to TRBJ2-7; the match to TRBD1 covers 10 bases. Germline V gene lookup returns CDR1 SGHVS and CDR2 FNYEAQ. The V segment lost 4 bases and the J segment 7 bases; nucleotides outside the gene matches: 10. The CDR3 is made up of 15 amino acids. In DNA form, the CDR3 reads TGTGCCAGCAGCTCAGACAGGGGGCCAACCGGGGAGCAGTACTTC. Protein product: CASSSDRGPTGEQYF.

The CDR3 protein is CASSGSGGNSYEQYF. As DNA, the CDR3 is TGCGCCAGCAGTGGATCGGGGGGAAACTCCTACGAGCAGTACTTC. The chain carries TRBV10-1 and TRBJ2-7, with 7 nucleotides matching TRBD2. The J segment lost 0 bases and the V segment lost 4 bases, leaving 6 bases of the junction unmatched. This CDR3 spans 15 amino acids. Looked up from germline, CDR1 is WNHNN and CDR2 is SYGVQD (reference sequence).

The chain has TRBV5-1 and TRBJ1-1; TRBD1 is a possible D gene (6 bases). This CDR3 is 12 amino acids long. Germline CDR1 reads SGHRS; CDR2 reads YFSETQ. V lost 4 bases, J lost 5 bases, and 9 bases lay in between. The CDR3 DNA reads TGCGCCAGCAGCCCCCAGGGGACTGAAGCTTTCTTT. Amino acid sequence: CASSPQGTEAFF.

The chain recombines TRBV15 with TRBJ1-4, with 8 bases matching TRBD1. The J segment lost 2 bases and the V segment lost 6 bases, leaving 2 bases of the junction unmatched. CDR3 length: 14 amino acids. Germline lookup yields CDR1 LNHNV and CDR2 YYDKDF (reference sequence). CDR3 sequence: CATRRTGTNEKLFF. The CDR3 DNA reads TGTGCCACCAGAAGGACAGGGACTAATGAAAAACTGTTTTTT.

The chain combines TRBV30 with TRBJ2-1; a weak D match, TRBD2 (5 bases). From germline, CDR1 is GTSNPN and CDR2 SVGIG (reference sequence). The V gene lost 0 bases and the J gene lost 10 bases, with 10 bases spanning the gap. The CDR3 contains 12 residues. The CDR3 reads CAWSVRAREQFF. CDR3 nucleotide sequence: TGTGCCTGGAGTGTGAGGGCCAGGGAGCAGTTCTTC.

The chain combines TRBV6-5 with TRBJ2-7; 9 bases align to TRBD1. This CDR3 spans 14 amino acids. V gave up 8 bases and J gave up 3 bases; unmatched junction bases: 8. Germline V lookup: CDR1 MNHEY, CDR2 SVGAGI. Here the CDR3 reads CASSAGTGHYEQYF. For the CDR3, the DNA is TGTGCCAGCTCCGCCGGGACAGGGCACTACGAGCAGTACTTC.

The J gene is TRBJ1-2, the V gene TRBV6-1; 8 nucleotides align to TRBD1. The CDR3 loop spans 15 amino acids. CDR1 is MNHNS, CDR2 SASEGT, per germline. V shed 6 bases, J shed 5 bases, and the junction held 11 bases outside the gene matches. CDR3 loop: CASRIGGQAGYGYTF. The CDR3 region has the DNA TGTGCCAGCAGGATCGGGGGACAGGCGGGGTATGGCTACACCTTC.

The rearrangement joins TRBV4-3 to TRBJ2-7, with TRBD2 matching 13 bases. This CDR3 is built from 15 residues. V lost 3 bases and J lost 5; bases outside the gene matches: 4. Germline V gene sequence: CDR1 LGHNA, CDR2 YSLEER. The DNA for the CDR3 is TGCGCCAGCAGCCAGACCGGACTAGCGGGAGACGAGCAGTACTTC. Translation: CASSQTGLAGDEQYF.

The CDR3: CASSQTGTGGSPLHF. The CDR3, as DNA: TGCGCCAGCAGCCAAACCGGGACAGGGGGTTCACCCCTCCACTTT. V usage is TRBV4-3 and J usage is TRBJ1-6, with 11 positions matching TRBD1. This CDR3 is built from 15 residues. J lost 9 bases, V lost 2 bases, and 3 bases had no gene match. Germline CDR1 reads LGHNA; CDR2 reads YSLEER.

This chain links TRBV18 with TRBJ2-1; the match to TRBD2 covers 12 bases. CDR3 size: 15 residues. Germline V gene data show CDR1 as KGHSH and CDR2 as LQKENI. V lost 0 bases to trimming and J lost 7 bases; unmatched junction nucleotides: 1. CDR3 DNA sequence: TGTGCCAGCTCACCACCAACTAGCGGGGGGAATGAGCAGTTCTTC. This translates into CASSPPTSGGNEQFF.

The V gene is TRBV28, the J gene TRBJ1-4; 9 positions match TRBD1. Germline CDR1 reads MDHEN; CDR2 reads SYDVKM. Unmatched junction bases numbered 8, after V lost 8 bases and J lost 7 bases. The CDR3 totals 14 residues. The CDR3: CASGSGTGREKLFF. The DNA of the CDR3 is TGTGCCAGCGGAAGCGGGACAGGGCGTGAAAAACTGTTTTTT.

The V and J genes are TRBV5-8 and TRBJ1-4; D is uncertain. Germline V gives CDR1 SGHTS, CDR2 YDEGEE. The CDR3 is 16 residues long. V dropped 2 bases and J dropped 5 bases, with 16 bases sitting between them. CDR3 in DNA: TGTGCCAGCAGCTTTGGAGTGGCGACCCACAATGAAAAACTGTTTTTT. Translated, it gives CASSFGVATHNEKLFF.

This clone was counted between two and nine times. The chain is built from TRBV7-9 and TRBJ1-6; D ambiguous. Trimming left V 3 bases short and J 9 bases short, with 15 bases between. Germline CDR1 reads SEHNR; CDR2 reads FQNEAQ (reference sequence). The CDR3 sequence is 15 residues long. The CDR3 DNA reads as TGTGCCAGCAGCTTCGACGGGTCCCAGAGTTCACCCCTCCACTTT. The encoded protein is CASSFDGSQSSPLHF.

The gene calls are TRBV10-1 and TRBJ1-3; no reliable D call. V was pared by 10 bases and J by 0 bases, with 16 bases between. The CDR3 runs to 15 residues. Germline V gene lookup returns CDR1 WNHNN and CDR2 SYGVQD (reference sequence). This CDR3 reads CAIPRAGSSGNTIYF. CDR3 DNA sequence: TGCGCCATCCCCCGAGCGGGGAGCTCTGGAAACACCATATATTTT.

V and J are TRBV9 and TRBJ2-3; tentatively, D is TRBD2 (5 bases). The CDR3 is 16 amino acids. From germline, CDR1 is SGDLS and CDR2 YYNGEE. The V end was cut by 0 bases, the J end by 0 bases, with 11 bases between. CDR3 amino acids: CASSVGQRRSTDTQYF. DNA for the CDR3: TGTGCCAGCAGCGTAGGCCAGCGGAGAAGCACAGATACGCAGTATTTT.

The chain is built from TRBV5-6 and TRBJ1-6; D is uncertain. With 1 base removed from V and 5 bases from J, the gap between germline ends came to 7 bases. Per germline, CDR1 SGHDT and CDR2 YYEEEE. This CDR3 region has 14 residues. The CDR3 region is CASSLLQDNSPLHF. Here the CDR3 DNA reads TGTGCCAGCAGCTTGTTGCAGGATAATTCACCCCTCCACTTT.

The gene calls are TRBV19 and TRBJ1-1; unclear D gene. CDR1 LNHDA and CDR2 SQIVND come from the germline V gene (reference sequence). There are 15 residues in the CDR3. Trimming stripped 3 bases from V and 4 bases from J, with 15 bases between. CDR3 region: CASSIDSGGFTEAFF. CDR3 nucleotide sequence: TGTGCCAGTAGTATCGATTCCGGAGGGTTCACTGAAGCTTTCTTT.

The rearrangement joins TRBV7-9 to TRBJ2-7; 8 bases agree with TRBD2. The germline gives CDR1 SEHNR, CDR2 FQNEAQ (reference sequence). The CDR3 contains 16 residues. V shed 5 bases and J 7 bases; nucleotides not matched to a gene: 16. CDR3 bases: TGTGCCAGCAGCCGCGCGGGGGGAGGGGACGCGGGGGAGCAGTACTTC. Residues: CASSRAGGGDAGEQYF.